The source of this TCR beta chain is a study of technical replicates of blood from a handful of donors. Generated by immunoSEQ multiplex PCR, the TCRdb table keeps only in-frame clones and is missing some. The repertoire has 100,000 or so clones, nearly 96% of them found once; the top ten carry roughly 0.19%. The V gene's germline CDR1 is SGHTA and CDR2 FQGNSA. Trimming took 6 bases from V and 1 from J; bases not matched to a gene: 9. This CDR3 spans 16 amino acids. This rearrangement joins TRBV7-2 to TRBJ1-5; 7 bases map to TRBD1. The source is a human donor in good health. Sequencing input: T cells isolated from PBMCs. DNA for the CDR3: TGTGCCAGCAGAATTTCCGGGACAGCAAGCAATCAGCCCCAGCATTTT. Protein: CASRISGTASNQPQHF.